This TCR beta chain was found in a study of shared clonotypes between healthy human individuals. Germline CDR1 and CDR2: MNHNY and SVGAGI (reference sequence). V gave up 7 bases and J gave up 7 bases; unmatched junction bases: 18. This CDR3 is 16 amino acids long. This clone was seen ten or more times. Antigen: not known. At a deep level, the assay was run. As handled by the study authors: ImmunoSEQ gave junction-only sequences without quality scores, so filtering differed. The assay was immunoSEQ multiplex PCR, and TCRdb's table has in-frame clones only and misses some. Clone size and the V and J calls come from that table; the DNA yielded D and trimming. The table has about 1.1 million clones, approximately 80% seen once; the top ten hold over 0.8%. The study's findings and limits: Estimated richness was generally greater in naive than memory subsets.

The source material was memory CD4+ T cells from PBMCs. The subset here: CD45RA-negative fraction. This TCR was sampled from a man between 18 and 29 years old in good health. Some clones in this sample may be carry-over from other donors' samples. V is TRBV6-6 and J is TRBJ1-2; 7 bases map to TRBD1. The chain's CDR3 is CASTVTGLTVGGGYTF. In DNA, the CDR3 is TGTGCCAGCACCGTGACAGGGTTAACGGTCGGTGGTGGCTACACCTTC.